One sample yielded the 10 T cell receptor beta chains listed below, sequenced in a study of cytomegalovirus exposure and HLA in healthy donors. Assay used: immunoSEQ multiplex PCR; TCRdb lists only in-frame clones, some missing. The sample consists of 200,000 to 250,000 clones, around four fifths of them appearing once. Input material: PBMCs. These receptors were collected from a young woman in good health and CMV-seropositive.

This clone came up a few times. The gene calls are TRBV6-4 and TRBJ2-1; a weak D match, TRBD1 (5 bases). This CDR3 is built from 16 residues. Germline V gives CDR1 MRHNA, CDR2 SNTAGT. Trimming stripped 5 bases from V and 1 base from J, with 15 bases between. CDR3 loop: CASSYRASGSYNEQFF. In DNA, the CDR3 is TGTGCCAGCAGTTACCGAGCCTCAGGGTCCTACAATGAGCAGTTCTTC.

The chain employs TRBV7-8 and TRBJ1-5, with D possibly matching TRBD1 (6 bases). Deletions cut 1 base from V and 0 bases from J, with 13 bases between. From germline, CDR1 is SGHVS and CDR2 FQNEAQ. The CDR3 loop spans 17 amino acids. As DNA, the CDR3 is TGTGCCAGCAGCTTAGAGTTCCGGACAGATAGCAATCAGCCCCAGCATTTT. Its translation: CASSLEFRTDSNQPQHF.

The chain carries TRBV5-1 and TRBJ2-1; 8 bases agree with TRBD2. Germline V CDR1 and CDR2: SGHRS, YFSETQ. J gave up 4 bases and V 6 bases, and 9 bases lay outside the gene matches. The CDR3 length is 15 residues. CDR3 amino acids: CASTSEVAGYNEQFF. The CDR3 DNA follows: TGCGCCAGCACTTCGGAGGTAGCGGGATACAATGAGCAGTTCTTC.

The gene calls are TRBV28 and TRBJ1-2; D possibly corresponds to TRBD1 (5 bases). Germline lookup yields CDR1 MDHEN and CDR2 SYDVKM. This CDR3 is 14 amino acids long. The V end lost 5 bases, the J end lost 4 bases, and 14 bases lay between the germline ends. The CDR3 spells CASSIPQGSYGYTF. The CDR3 DNA reads as TGTGCCAGCAGTATTCCTCAGGGAAGCTATGGCTACACCTTC.

The chain is built from TRBV6-6 and TRBJ1-2; D ambiguous. Germline assignment: CDR1 MNHNY and CDR2 SVGAGI (reference sequence). This CDR3 has 15 amino acids. Trimming pared 0 bases from V and 6 bases from J, leaving 14 bases between. CDR3 sequence: CASSYSAVSSHGYTF. The CDR3 DNA is TGTGCCAGCAGTTACTCAGCAGTCAGCTCCCATGGCTACACCTTC.

This chain links TRBV30 with TRBJ1-2, with D perhaps TRBD1 (6 bases). CDR3 length: 13 residues. V was trimmed by 3 bases and J by 0 bases, leaving 8 bases between them. The germline CDR1 and CDR2 sequences are GTSNPN and SVGIG (reference sequence). The CDR3 spells CAWRTGPNYGYTF. The CDR3 region has the DNA TGTGCCTGGAGGACAGGTCCTAACTATGGCTACACCTTC.

J is TRBJ2-7 and V is TRBV5-5; D remains unclear. Germline V CDR1 and CDR2: SGHKS, YYEKEE (reference sequence). Between the trimmed V and J ends, which lost 3 bases and 3 bases, there was a span of 10 bases. This CDR3 comprises 13 residues. Written as DNA, the CDR3 is TGTGCCAGCAGCTCCGGACGGATCTACGAGCAGTACTTC. This sequence encodes CASSSGRIYEQYF. The full variable domain, rest sourced from reference TRBV5-5 and TRBJ2-7, is DAGVTQSPTHLIKTRGQQVTLRCSPISGHKSVSWYQQVLGQGPQFIFQYYEKEERGRGNFPDRFSARQFPNYSSELNVNALLLGDSALYLCASSSGRIYEQYFGPGTRLTVT.

The V call is TRBV9, the J call TRBJ2-3; 8 bases are shared with TRBD2. Trimming removed 4 bases from V and 2 bases from J; junction bases left unmatched: 6. Germline V gene sequence: CDR1 SGDLS, CDR2 YYNGEE. The CDR3 covers 15 residues. The CDR3 loop is CASSTSGSFTDTQYF. CDR3 nucleotides: TGTGCCAGCAGCACGAGCGGGAGTTTCACAGATACGCAGTATTTT.

CDR3 amino acids: CASSGTGDEKLFF. The CDR3 region has the DNA TGTGCCAGCAGTGGGACAGGGGATGAAAAACTGTTTTTT. The chain carries TRBV27 and TRBJ1-4; 10 positions match TRBD1. The J segment lost 6 bases and the V segment lost 5 bases, leaving 0 bases of the junction unmatched. The CDR3 extends over 13 amino acids. CDR1 and CDR2 (germline): MNHEY, SMNVEV (reference sequence).

The chain has TRBV30 and TRBJ2-1; D could derive from TRBD1 or TRBD2 (5 bases each). CDR3 size: 15 residues. V lost 5 bases and J 4 bases, leaving 18 bases between the germline ends. Germline V gene sequence: CDR1 GTSNPN, CDR2 SVGIG (reference sequence). The CDR3 spells CAWDTPGSGYNEQFF. The DNA for the CDR3 is TGTGCCTGGGACACACCAGGGAGCGGTTACAATGAGCAGTTCTTC.